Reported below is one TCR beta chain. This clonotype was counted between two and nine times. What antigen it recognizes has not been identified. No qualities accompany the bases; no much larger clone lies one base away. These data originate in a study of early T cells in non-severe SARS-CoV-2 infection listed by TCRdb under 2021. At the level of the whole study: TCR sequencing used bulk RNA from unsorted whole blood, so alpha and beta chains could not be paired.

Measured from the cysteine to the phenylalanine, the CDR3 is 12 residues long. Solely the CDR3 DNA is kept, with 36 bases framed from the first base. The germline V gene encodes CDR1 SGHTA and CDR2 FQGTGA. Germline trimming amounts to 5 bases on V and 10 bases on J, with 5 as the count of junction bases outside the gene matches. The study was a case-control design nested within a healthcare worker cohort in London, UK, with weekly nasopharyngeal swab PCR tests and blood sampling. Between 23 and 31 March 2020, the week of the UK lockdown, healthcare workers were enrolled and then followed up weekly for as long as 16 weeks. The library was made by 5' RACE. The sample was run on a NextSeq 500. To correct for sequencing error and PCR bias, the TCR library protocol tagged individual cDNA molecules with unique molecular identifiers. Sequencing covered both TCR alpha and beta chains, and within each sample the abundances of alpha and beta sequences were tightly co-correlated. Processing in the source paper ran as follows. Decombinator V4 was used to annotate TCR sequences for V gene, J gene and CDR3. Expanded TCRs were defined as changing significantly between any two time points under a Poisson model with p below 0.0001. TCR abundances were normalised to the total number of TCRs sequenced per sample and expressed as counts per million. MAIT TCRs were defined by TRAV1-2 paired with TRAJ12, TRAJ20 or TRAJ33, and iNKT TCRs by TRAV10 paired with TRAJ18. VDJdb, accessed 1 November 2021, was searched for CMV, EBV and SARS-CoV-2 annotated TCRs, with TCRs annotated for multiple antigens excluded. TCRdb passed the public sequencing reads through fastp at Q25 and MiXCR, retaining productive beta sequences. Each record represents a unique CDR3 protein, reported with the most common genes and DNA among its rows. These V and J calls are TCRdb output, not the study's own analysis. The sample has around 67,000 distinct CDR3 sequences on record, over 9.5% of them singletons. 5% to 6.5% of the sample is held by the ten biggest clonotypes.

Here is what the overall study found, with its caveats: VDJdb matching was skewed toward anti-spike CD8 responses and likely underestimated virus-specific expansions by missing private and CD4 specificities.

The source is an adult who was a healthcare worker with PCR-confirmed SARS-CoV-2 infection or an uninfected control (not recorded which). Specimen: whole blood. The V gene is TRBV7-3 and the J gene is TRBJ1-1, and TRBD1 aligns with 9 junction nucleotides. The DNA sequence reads TGTGCCAGCAGCACCAACAGGGGGCCAGCTTTCTTT. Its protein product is CASSTNRGPAFF.